The 8 T cell receptor beta chains below were found in one sample sequenced in a study of graft-versus-host responses after intestinal transplantation. Produced via immunoSEQ multiplex PCR; TCRdb's table is partial and in-frame only. The data contain 96,000 or so clones, 80% to 95% of them singletons. No cognate antigen is known for these TCRs. The material was unstimulated CD4+ T cells sorted from spleen or lymph node cells, obtained before intestinal transplant. The receptors were sampled from a human donor who received an intestinal transplant.

The V and J genes are TRBV5-4 and TRBJ1-2, with unresolved D. Germline V gene data show CDR1 as SGHNT and CDR2 as YYREEE (reference sequence). Trimming took 4 bases from V and 0 from J, leaving 10 bases between them. This CDR3 is 14 amino acids long. The CDR3 DNA follows: TGTGCCAGCAGCCAAACGACATCTAACTATGGCTACACCTTC. It encodes CASSQTTSNYGYTF.

Comments on this clone: One end of the junction varies from germline; a read error may be responsible. This chain joins TRBV11-3 and TRBJ2-2, with unresolved D. Germline V gene data show CDR1 as SGHNT and CDR2 as YENEEA. This CDR3 contains 13 residues. The CDR3: CASRLDNPGELFF. CDR3 nucleotides: TGTGCCAGCAGGTTAGACAATCCCGGGGAGCTGTTTTTT. Together with reference TRBV11-3 and TRBJ2-2, the CDR3 gives the full variable domain: EAGVVQSPRYKIIEKKQPVAFWCNPISGHNTLYWYLQNLGQGPELLIRYENEEAVDDSQLPKDRFSAERLKGVDSTLKIQPAELGDSAVYLCASRLDNPGELFFGEGSRLTVL.

The rearrangement uses TRBV7-2 and TRBJ2-7; 8 positions agree with TRBD1. J gave up 7 bases and V 5 bases, and 4 bases lay outside the gene matches. The CDR3 consists of 12 residues. Germline CDR1 and CDR2: SGHTA and FQGNSA. CDR3 coding DNA: TGTGCCAGCAGCCGTACAGGGGGGGAGCAGTACTTC. Protein: CASSRTGGEQYF.

CDR3 nucleotide sequence: TGTGCCAGCAGTTGGACAGGGGTATTTGGAAACACCATATATTTT. This sequence encodes CASSWTGVFGNTIYF. V usage is TRBV7-9 and J usage is TRBJ1-3; TRBD1 aligns across 9 bases. In germline, CDR1 is SEHNR, CDR2 FQNEAQ (reference sequence). V gave up 6 bases and J gave up 3 bases; unmatched junction bases: 6. CDR3 length equals 15 residues.

Turning to this clone: Germline is not matched at one junction end, which may reflect a read error. The chain joins TRBV5-1 to TRBJ1-2, with D maybe TRBD1 (5 bases). The CDR3 extends over 16 amino acids. Germline V gene lookup returns CDR1 SGHRS and CDR2 YFSETQ. CDR3 sequence reads: CASSLDQPSGSGSSLF. The DNA for the CDR3 is TGCGCCAGCAGCTTGGATCAGCCCTCAGGGAGCGGGAGCTCTCTCTTC.

Here the CDR3 DNA reads TGTGCCAGCAGCTACCGAGCGGGAGGGCCCTACGAGCAGTACTTC. Its protein product is CASSYRAGGPYEQYF. The chain couples TRBV13 to TRBJ2-7, with 10 bases fitting TRBD2. Germline lookup yields CDR1 PRHDT and CDR2 FYEKMQ (reference sequence). V lost 4 bases and J lost 2; bases outside the gene matches: 5. This CDR3 is built from 15 residues.

The chain employs TRBV19 and TRBJ2-1; 9 nucleotides align to TRBD2. From germline, CDR1 is LNHDA and CDR2 SQIVND (reference sequence). This CDR3 spans 15 amino acids. J gave up 4 bases and V 3 bases, and 4 bases lay outside the gene matches. The CDR3 protein is CASSIGGRAYNEQFF. For the CDR3, the DNA is TGTGCCAGTAGTATCGGCGGGAGGGCATACAATGAGCAGTTCTTC.

The CDR3 sequence is CASSQTGSNQPQHF. In nucleotides, the CDR3 is TGTGCCAGCAGCCAGACAGGGAGCAATCAGCCCCAGCATTTT. The J gene is TRBJ1-5, the V gene TRBV11-3; 7 bases fit TRBD1. CDR3 length: 14 residues. Germline loops: CDR1 SGHNT, CDR2 YENEEA. V lost 5 bases, J lost 1 base, and 2 bases stayed unmatched.